This TCR beta chain was sequenced during a study of shared clonotypes between healthy human individuals. Terminally differentiated effector memory CD45RA+ cells were left out of the naive CD8 fraction, which was CD45RO-negative and positively selected for CCR7. This table comes from immunoSEQ multiplex PCR, and its TCRdb copy is limited to in-frame clones, with some not included. The data show roughly 890,000 clones, with around 92% seen just once and about 25% held by the top ten. This CDR3 is built from 17 residues. CDR1 MGHDK and CDR2 SYGVNS come from the germline V gene. Deletions cut 5 bases from V and 4 bases from J, with 23 bases between.

This TCR came from a man aged 25-40 years in good health. The genes are TRBV25-1 and TRBJ2-5; D remains unclear. The sequenced sample was naive CD8+ T cells sorted from blood. The CDR3 here is CASSPQGQVFAVETQYF. In nucleotides, the CDR3 is TGTGCCAGCAGTCCTCAAGGGCAGGTCTTCGCAGTAGAGACCCAGTACTTC.